These T cell receptor beta chains were read from a single sample in a study of T cells after yellow fever vaccination. Using its own MiXCR run on the 5' RACE reads, TCRdb lists one record per CDR3 protein. The data show some 220,000 distinct CDR3 sequences, 3% to 4% seen once. The starting material was CD4+ T cells sorted from PBMCs, obtained 10 days after the yellow fever booster vaccination. Receptors originate from a man aged 18-30 years who received the YFV17D yellow fever vaccine. CDR3s include the opening cysteine and the closing phenylalanine or tryptophan. Fields, in order: J gene, V gene, clone size, D gene, CDR3 protein, CDR3 DNA. D genes are given only for firm matches. Where a row states a size, it is once, few, many or the class of an expanded clone; other rows omit it.

j_call: TRBJ1-5; v_call: TRBV2; clone_size: few; d_call: NA; cdr3_aa: CASSEITFGQPQHF; cdr3_nt: TGTGCCAGCAGTGAAATCACTTTCGGGCAGCCCCAGCATTTT
j_call: TRBJ1-2; v_call: TRBV7-9; clone_size: few; d_call: NA; cdr3_aa: CASSLVTGGYGYTF; cdr3_nt: TGTGCCAGCAGCTTGGTCACAGGAGGCTATGGCTACACCTTC
j_call: TRBJ1-2; v_call: TRBV27; clone_size: few; d_call: NA; cdr3_aa: CASGRDMRGYTF; cdr3_nt: TGTGCCAGCGGTCGGGACATGCGCGGCTACACCTTC
j_call: TRBJ2-2; v_call: TRBV11-2; clone_size: NA; d_call: NA; cdr3_aa: CASSLDRSGANTGELFF; cdr3_nt: TGTGCCAGCAGCTTAGATCGAAGCGGCGCGAACACCGGGGAGCTGTTTTTT
j_call: TRBJ2-3; v_call: TRBV24-1; clone_size: NA; d_call: NA; cdr3_aa: CATSDLSIPTDTQYF; cdr3_nt: TGTGCCACCAGTGATTTATCAATCCCCACAGATACGCAGTATTTT
j_call: TRBJ2-7; v_call: TRBV20-1; clone_size: many; d_call: TRBD1; cdr3_aa: CSARLQGESYEQYF; cdr3_nt: TGCAGTGCTAGACTCCAGGGGGAATCCTACGAGCAGTACTTC
j_call: TRBJ2-1; v_call: TRBV10-3; clone_size: few; d_call: TRBD2; cdr3_aa: CASEEGLATGQQFF; cdr3_nt: TGTGCCAGCGAAGAGGGACTAGCGACGGGTCAGCAGTTCTTC
j_call: TRBJ1-3; v_call: TRBV9; clone_size: many; d_call: NA; cdr3_aa: CASSVGVQKGNTIYF; cdr3_nt: TGTGCCAGCAGCGTAGGAGTACAGAAGGGAAACACCATATATTTT
j_call: TRBJ2-2; v_call: TRBV30; clone_size: few; d_call: NA; cdr3_aa: CAWSRRGGGGELFF; cdr3_nt: TGTGCCTGGAGTAGGAGGGGGGGAGGCGGGGAGCTGTTTTTT
j_call: TRBJ2-3; v_call: TRBV5-1; clone_size: NA; d_call: TRBD1; cdr3_aa: CATRYRDSFTDTQYF; cdr3_nt: TGCGCCACCAGATACCGGGACAGCTTCACAGATACGCAGTATTTT
j_call: TRBJ2-1; v_call: TRBV4-2; clone_size: many; d_call: NA; cdr3_aa: CASTQQGEQFF; cdr3_nt: TGTGCCAGCACCCAGCAAGGAGAGCAGTTCTTC
j_call: TRBJ1-1; v_call: TRBV7-6; clone_size: NA; d_call: NA; cdr3_aa: CASSPNRFLEAFF; cdr3_nt: TGTGCCAGCAGCCCCAACAGGTTCCTTGAAGCTTTCTTT
j_call: TRBJ2-2; v_call: TRBV5-4; clone_size: many; d_call: TRBD2; cdr3_aa: CASSVGLAGSNTGELFF; cdr3_nt: TGTGCCAGCAGCGTGGGACTAGCGGGGTCGAACACCGGGGAGCTGTTTTTT
j_call: TRBJ2-3; v_call: TRBV15; clone_size: few; d_call: NA; cdr3_aa: CANSRDYTSDTQYF; cdr3_nt: TGTGCCAACAGCAGAGATTATACCAGCGATACGCAGTATTTT
j_call: TRBJ2-5; v_call: TRBV24-1; clone_size: few; d_call: NA; cdr3_aa: CATSDGGQETQYF; cdr3_nt: TGTGCCACCAGTGATGGGGGACAAGAGACCCAGTACTTC
j_call: TRBJ2-5; v_call: TRBV7-3; clone_size: few; d_call: NA; cdr3_aa: CASSQSGQAGQETQYF; cdr3_nt: TGTGCCAGCAGCCAATCCGGACAGGCGGGACAAGAGACCCAGTACTTC
j_call: TRBJ1-6; v_call: TRBV2; clone_size: NA; d_call: NA; cdr3_aa: CASSLARGYNSPLHF; cdr3_nt: TGTGCCAGCAGTCTTGCGCGGGGATATAATTCACCCCTCCACTTT
j_call: TRBJ1-1; v_call: TRBV4-3; clone_size: few; d_call: NA; cdr3_aa: CASSQDYPGAYTEAFF; cdr3_nt: TGCGCCAGCAGCCAAGATTACCCAGGCGCCTACACTGAAGCTTTCTTT
j_call: TRBJ1-4; v_call: TRBV15; clone_size: many; d_call: NA; cdr3_aa: CATSRQTNEKLFF; cdr3_nt: TGTGCCACCAGCAGACAGACTAATGAAAAACTGTTTTTT
j_call: TRBJ2-1; v_call: TRBV5-1; clone_size: many; d_call: TRBD1; cdr3_aa: CASIPHDRGTDNDRVQFF; cdr3_nt: TGCGCCAGCATCCCTCACGATAGGGGGACAGACAATGACCGGGTTCAGTTCTTC
j_call: TRBJ1-1; v_call: TRBV4-2; clone_size: many; d_call: TRBD1; cdr3_aa: CASSHRDRGTEAFF; cdr3_nt: TGTGCCAGCAGCCACCGGGACAGAGGCACTGAAGCTTTCTTT
j_call: TRBJ1-2; v_call: TRBV7-9; clone_size: many; d_call: NA; cdr3_aa: CASSLYAGRPNYGYTF; cdr3_nt: TGTGCCAGCAGCTTATATGCCGGACGGCCAAACTATGGCTACACCTTC
j_call: TRBJ2-7; v_call: TRBV7-8; clone_size: many; d_call: TRBD2; cdr3_aa: CASSLVGGGYEQYF; cdr3_nt: TGTGCCAGCAGCTTAGTGGGCGGGGGTTACGAGCAGTACTTC
j_call: TRBJ2-5; v_call: TRBV6-6; clone_size: NA; d_call: TRBD2; cdr3_aa: CASTDRRGGQETQYF; cdr3_nt: TGTGCCAGCACCGACCGACGGGGGGGCCAAGAGACCCAGTACTTC
j_call: TRBJ1-2; v_call: TRBV7-9; clone_size: few; d_call: NA; cdr3_aa: CASSSVEGYTF; cdr3_nt: TGTGCCAGCAGCTCAGTGGAGGGCTACACCTTC
j_call: TRBJ1-5; v_call: TRBV12-3/TRBV12-4; clone_size: NA; d_call: NA; cdr3_aa: CASSLVTRVFGAKNQPQHF; cdr3_nt: TGTGCCAGCAGTTTAGTAACACGTGTTTTTGGGGCAAAGAATCAGCCCCAGCATTTT
j_call: TRBJ2-6; v_call: TRBV2; clone_size: few; d_call: NA; cdr3_aa: CASSSSSGANVLTF; cdr3_nt: TGTGCCAGCAGCAGCAGCTCTGGGGCCAACGTCCTGACTTTC
j_call: TRBJ2-5; v_call: TRBV7-9; clone_size: few; d_call: TRBD1; cdr3_aa: CASSFGDRGKRETQYF; cdr3_nt: TGTGCCAGCAGCTTCGGGGACAGGGGGAAGCGGGAGACCCAGTACTTC
j_call: TRBJ1-5; v_call: TRBV6-1; clone_size: few; d_call: NA; cdr3_aa: CASREGVNQPQHF; cdr3_nt: TGTGCCAGCAGAGAGGGAGTGAATCAGCCCCAGCATTTT
j_call: TRBJ2-3; v_call: TRBV5-5; clone_size: once; d_call: NA; cdr3_aa: CASSLEPPRRTDTQYF; cdr3_nt: TGTGCCAGCAGCTTGGAGCCTCCTCGCCGAACAGATACGCAGTATTTT
j_call: TRBJ1-2; v_call: TRBV28; clone_size: many; d_call: NA; cdr3_aa: CASTEQGGGYTF; cdr3_nt: TGTGCCAGCACCGAGCAAGGAGGTGGCTACACCTTC
j_call: TRBJ2-1; v_call: TRBV20-1; clone_size: few; d_call: NA; cdr3_aa: CSARDGTLSSYNEQFF; cdr3_nt: TGCAGTGCTAGGGACGGGACTCTGAGCTCCTACAATGAGCAGTTCTTC
j_call: TRBJ2-2; v_call: TRBV28; clone_size: many; d_call: NA; cdr3_aa: CASLFNRGWAGELFF; cdr3_nt: TGTGCCAGCCTCTTCAACCGGGGGTGGGCCGGGGAGCTGTTTTTT
j_call: TRBJ1-1; v_call: TRBV5-1; clone_size: many; d_call: NA; cdr3_aa: CASSLRGSAKTEAFF; cdr3_nt: TGCGCCAGCAGCTTGAGGGGTTCAGCGAAGACTGAAGCTTTCTTT
j_call: TRBJ2-3; v_call: TRBV11-3; clone_size: NA; d_call: NA; cdr3_aa: CASSPGDTRSANTQYF; cdr3_nt: TGTGCCAGCAGCCCAGGGGACACACGCTCGGCAAATACGCAGTATTTT
j_call: TRBJ2-3; v_call: TRBV10-3; clone_size: NA; d_call: TRBD2; cdr3_aa: CAISDSVAGGPDTQYF; cdr3_nt: TGTGCCATCAGTGATTCAGTAGCGGGGGGGCCGGATACGCAGTATTTT
j_call: TRBJ1-3; v_call: TRBV6-1; clone_size: many; d_call: NA; cdr3_aa: CASRRQGIGGNTIYF; cdr3_nt: TGTGCCAGCAGGCGGCAGGGTATTGGAGGAAACACCATATATTTT
j_call: TRBJ1-3; v_call: TRBV12-3/TRBV12-4; clone_size: few; d_call: TRBD1; cdr3_aa: CASRPGQVIGNTIYF; cdr3_nt: TGTGCCAGCAGACCGGGACAGGTGATAGGAAACACCATATATTTT
j_call: TRBJ1-2; v_call: TRBV5-1; clone_size: NA; d_call: NA; cdr3_aa: CASSPSTDNYGYTF; cdr3_nt: TGCGCCAGCAGTCCCTCGACAGATAACTATGGCTACACCTTC
j_call: TRBJ2-3; v_call: TRBV5-1; clone_size: NA; d_call: NA; cdr3_aa: CSSSFAGGWNTQYF; cdr3_nt: TGCTCCAGCAGCTTTGCCGGGGGTTGGAATACGCAGTATTTT
j_call: TRBJ1-4; v_call: TRBV20-1; clone_size: few; d_call: NA; cdr3_aa: CSARDPAHNEKLFF; cdr3_nt: TGCAGTGCTAGAGATCCTGCCCATAATGAAAAACTGTTTTTT
j_call: TRBJ1-5; v_call: TRBV6-6; clone_size: few; d_call: NA; cdr3_aa: CASTKGGGNQPQHF; cdr3_nt: TGTGCCAGCACCAAGGGGGGCGGGAATCAGCCCCAGCATTTT
j_call: TRBJ2-3; v_call: TRBV19; clone_size: many; d_call: NA; cdr3_aa: CASSTPGATDTQYF; cdr3_nt: TGTGCCAGTAGTACTCCGGGGGCCACAGATACGCAGTATTTT
j_call: TRBJ1-2; v_call: TRBV20-1; clone_size: NA; d_call: TRBD1; cdr3_aa: CSALNPGTGGGYTF; cdr3_nt: TGCAGTGCCCTAAACCCCGGGACAGGCGGAGGCTACACCTTC
j_call: TRBJ2-7; v_call: TRBV20-1; clone_size: NA; d_call: TRBD2; cdr3_aa: CSGAGLAYEQYF; cdr3_nt: TGCAGTGGGGCTGGACTAGCTTACGAGCAGTACTTC
j_call: TRBJ1-2; v_call: TRBV6-6; clone_size: many; d_call: NA; cdr3_aa: CASKEAGDANYGYTF; cdr3_nt: TGTGCCAGCAAGGAGGCAGGGGACGCTAACTATGGCTACACCTTC
j_call: TRBJ2-2; v_call: TRBV20-1; clone_size: many; d_call: NA; cdr3_aa: CSARDPQGRAGELFF; cdr3_nt: TGCAGTGCTAGAGATCCTCAGGGGAGGGCCGGGGAGCTGTTTTTT